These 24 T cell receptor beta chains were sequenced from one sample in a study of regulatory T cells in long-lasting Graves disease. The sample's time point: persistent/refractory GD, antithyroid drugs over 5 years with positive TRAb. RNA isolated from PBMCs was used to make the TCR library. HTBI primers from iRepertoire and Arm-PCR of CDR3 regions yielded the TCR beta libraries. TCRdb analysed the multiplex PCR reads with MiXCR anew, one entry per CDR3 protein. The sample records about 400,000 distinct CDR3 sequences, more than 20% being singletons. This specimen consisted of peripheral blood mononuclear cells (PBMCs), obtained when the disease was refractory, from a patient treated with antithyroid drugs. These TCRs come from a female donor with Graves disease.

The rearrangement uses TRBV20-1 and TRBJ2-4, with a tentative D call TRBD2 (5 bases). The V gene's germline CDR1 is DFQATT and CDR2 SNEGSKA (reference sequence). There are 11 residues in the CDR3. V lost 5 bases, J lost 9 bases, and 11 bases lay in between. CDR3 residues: CSAEEESIQYF. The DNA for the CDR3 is TGCAGTGCTGAGGAGGAAAGCATTCAGTACTTC.

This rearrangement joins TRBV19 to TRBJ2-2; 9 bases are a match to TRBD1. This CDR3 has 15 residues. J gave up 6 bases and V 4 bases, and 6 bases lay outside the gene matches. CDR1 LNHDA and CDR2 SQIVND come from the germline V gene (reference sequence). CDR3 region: CASSTNRGQAGELFF. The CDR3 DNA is TGTGCCAGTAGTACTAACAGGGGGCAGGCCGGGGAGCTGTTTTTT.

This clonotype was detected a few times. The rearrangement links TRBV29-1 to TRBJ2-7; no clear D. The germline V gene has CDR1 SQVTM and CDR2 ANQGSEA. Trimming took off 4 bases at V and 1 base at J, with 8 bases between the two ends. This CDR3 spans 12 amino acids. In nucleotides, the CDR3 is TGCAGCGTTGTTGGGTCTTCCTACGAGCAGTACTTC. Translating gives CSVVGSSYEQYF.

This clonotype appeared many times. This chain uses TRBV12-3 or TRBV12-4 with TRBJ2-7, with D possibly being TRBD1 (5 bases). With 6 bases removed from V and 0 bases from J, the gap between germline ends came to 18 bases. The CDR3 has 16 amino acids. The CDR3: CASSPRVAADSYEQYF. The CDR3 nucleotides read TGTGCCAGCAGCCCCAGGGTGGCGGCAGACTCCTACGAGCAGTACTTC.

Here the CDR3 DNA reads TGCGCCAGCAGCCAAGCGGTACGGCCCGGGGAGCTGTTTTTT. This sequence encodes CASSQAVRPGELFF. The J gene is TRBJ2-2, the V gene TRBV4-1, with D unresolved. The CDR3 extends over 14 amino acids. The ends were cut back, 1 base at V and 6 bases at J, with 9 bases in the middle. The germline V gene encodes CDR1 MGHRA and CDR2 YSYEKL.

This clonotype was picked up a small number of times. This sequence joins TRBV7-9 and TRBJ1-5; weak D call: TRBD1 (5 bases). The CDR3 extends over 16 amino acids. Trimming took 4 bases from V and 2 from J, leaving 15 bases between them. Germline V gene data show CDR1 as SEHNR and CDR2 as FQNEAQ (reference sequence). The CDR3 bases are TGTGCCAGCAGCTCGGGGGGACTTAGTGGCAATCAGCCCCAGCATTTT. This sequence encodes CASSSGGLSGNQPQHF.

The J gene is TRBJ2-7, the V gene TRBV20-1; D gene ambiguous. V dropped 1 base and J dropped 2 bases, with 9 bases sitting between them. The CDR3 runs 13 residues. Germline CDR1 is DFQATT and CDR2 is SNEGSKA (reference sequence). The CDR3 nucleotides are TGCAGTGCTAGAGGCGGTCGGGCCTACGAGCAGTACTTC. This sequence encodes CSARGGRAYEQYF.

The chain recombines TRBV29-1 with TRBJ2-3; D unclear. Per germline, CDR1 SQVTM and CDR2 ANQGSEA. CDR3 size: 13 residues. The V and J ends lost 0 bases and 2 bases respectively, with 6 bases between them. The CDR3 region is CSVEDLATDTQYF. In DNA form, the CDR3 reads TGCAGCGTTGAAGATCTGGCCACAGATACGCAGTATTTT.

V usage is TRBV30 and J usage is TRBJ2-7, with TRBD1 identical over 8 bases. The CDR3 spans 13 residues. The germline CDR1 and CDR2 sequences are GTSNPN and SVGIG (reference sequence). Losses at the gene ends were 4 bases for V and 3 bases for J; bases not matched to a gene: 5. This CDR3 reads CAWTRGPGYEQYF. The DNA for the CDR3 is TGTGCCTGGACCAGGGGGCCAGGCTACGAGCAGTACTTC.

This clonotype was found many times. Here the CDR3 DNA reads TGTGCCAGCAGCTTATTTGGGCCAAACACTGAAGCTTTCTTT. This translates into CASSLFGPNTEAFF. The chain links TRBV7-2 to TRBJ1-1; D is unresolved. CDR3 size: 14 residues. Trimming shortened V by 2 bases and J by 2 bases, and 9 bases separated the two germline ends. Per the germline V gene, CDR1 is SGHTA and CDR2 is FQGNSA.

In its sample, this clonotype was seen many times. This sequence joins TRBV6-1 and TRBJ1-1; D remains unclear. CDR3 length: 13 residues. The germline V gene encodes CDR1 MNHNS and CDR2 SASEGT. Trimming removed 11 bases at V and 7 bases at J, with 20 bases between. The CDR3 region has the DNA TGTGCCTCCTCTCCTACACGAGGCTTTGAAGCTTTCTTT. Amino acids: CASSPTRGFEAFF.

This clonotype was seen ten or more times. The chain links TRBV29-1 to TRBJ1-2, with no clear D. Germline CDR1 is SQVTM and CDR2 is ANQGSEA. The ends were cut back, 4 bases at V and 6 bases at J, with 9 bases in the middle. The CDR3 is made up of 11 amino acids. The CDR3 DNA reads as TGCAGCGTTGTGGCGGGTAATGGCTACACCTTC. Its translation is CSVVAGNGYTF.

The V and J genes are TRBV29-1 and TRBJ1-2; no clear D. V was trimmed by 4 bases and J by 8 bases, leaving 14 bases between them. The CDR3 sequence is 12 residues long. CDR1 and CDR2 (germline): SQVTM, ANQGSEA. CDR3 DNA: TGCAGCGTTGTTGCCGGGCCTCAGGGCTACACCTTC. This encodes CSVVAGPQGYTF.

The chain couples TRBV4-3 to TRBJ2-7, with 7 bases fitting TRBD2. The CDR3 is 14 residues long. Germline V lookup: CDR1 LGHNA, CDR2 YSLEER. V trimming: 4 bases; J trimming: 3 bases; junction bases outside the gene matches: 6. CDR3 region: CASSRAGPDYEQYF. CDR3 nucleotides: TGCGCCAGCAGCCGAGCGGGGCCGGACTACGAGCAGTACTTC.

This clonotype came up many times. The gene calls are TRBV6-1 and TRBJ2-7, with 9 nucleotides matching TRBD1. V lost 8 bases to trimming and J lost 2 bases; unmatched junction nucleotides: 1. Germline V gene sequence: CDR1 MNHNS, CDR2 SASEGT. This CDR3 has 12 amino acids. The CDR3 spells CASRDRAYEQYF. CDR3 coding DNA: TGTGCCAGCCGGGACAGGGCCTACGAGCAGTACTTC.

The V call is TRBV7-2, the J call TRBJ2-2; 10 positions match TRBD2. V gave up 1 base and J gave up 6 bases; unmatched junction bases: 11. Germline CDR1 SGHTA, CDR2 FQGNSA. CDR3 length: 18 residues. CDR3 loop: CASSLEALAGEEAGELFF. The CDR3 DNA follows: TGTGCCAGCAGCTTAGAAGCTCTAGCGGGAGAGGAGGCCGGGGAGCTGTTTTTT.

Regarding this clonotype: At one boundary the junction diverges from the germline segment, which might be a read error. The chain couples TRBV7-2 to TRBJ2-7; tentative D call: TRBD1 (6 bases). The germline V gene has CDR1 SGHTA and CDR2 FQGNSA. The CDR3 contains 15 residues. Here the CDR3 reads CANSLETGRVGEQYF. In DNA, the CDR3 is TGTGCCAACAGCTTAGAAACAGGGCGGGTGGGCGAGCAGTACTTC.

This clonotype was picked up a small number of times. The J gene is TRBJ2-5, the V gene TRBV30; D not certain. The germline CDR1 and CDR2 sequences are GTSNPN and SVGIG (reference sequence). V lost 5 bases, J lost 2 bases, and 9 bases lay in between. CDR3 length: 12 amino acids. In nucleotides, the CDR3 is TGTGCCTGGGCCTACTCACAAGAGACCCAGTACTTC. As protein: CAWAYSQETQYF.

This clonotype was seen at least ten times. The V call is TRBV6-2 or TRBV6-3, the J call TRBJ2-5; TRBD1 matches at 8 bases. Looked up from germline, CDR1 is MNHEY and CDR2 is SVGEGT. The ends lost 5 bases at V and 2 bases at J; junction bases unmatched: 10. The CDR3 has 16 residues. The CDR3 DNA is TGTGCCAGCAGTCTGTATCCGGGACAGGTGCAAGAGACCCAGTACTTC. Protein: CASSLYPGQVQETQYF.

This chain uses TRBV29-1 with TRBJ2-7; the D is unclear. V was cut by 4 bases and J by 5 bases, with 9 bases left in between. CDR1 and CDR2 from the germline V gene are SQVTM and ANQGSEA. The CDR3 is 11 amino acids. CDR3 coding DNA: TGCAGCGTTGTTAAACGGGACGAGCAGTACTTC. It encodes CSVVKRDEQYF.

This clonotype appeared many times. CDR3 DNA: TGTGCCAGCAGTCCACGTAGCGAGCAGTACTTC. Amino acids: CASSPRSEQYF. The chain joins TRBV28 to TRBJ2-7; no clear D gene. This CDR3 is built from 11 residues. Trimming took off 5 bases at V and 6 bases at J, with 8 bases between the two ends. Germline CDR1 is MDHEN and CDR2 is SYDVKM.

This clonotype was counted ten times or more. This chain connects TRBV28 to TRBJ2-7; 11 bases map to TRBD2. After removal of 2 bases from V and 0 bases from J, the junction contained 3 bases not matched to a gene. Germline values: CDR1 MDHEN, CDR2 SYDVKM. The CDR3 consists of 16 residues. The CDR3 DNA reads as TGTGCCAGCAGTTTAATGACTAGCGGGACCTCCTACGAGCAGTACTTC. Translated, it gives CASSLMTSGTSYEQYF.

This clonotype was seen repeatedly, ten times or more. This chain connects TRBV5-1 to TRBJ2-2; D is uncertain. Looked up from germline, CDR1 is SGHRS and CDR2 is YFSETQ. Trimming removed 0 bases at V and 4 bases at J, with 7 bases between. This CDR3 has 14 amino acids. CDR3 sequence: CASSLVSTTGELFF. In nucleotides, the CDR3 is TGCGCCAGCAGCTTGGTGTCCACCACCGGGGAGCTGTTTTTT.

As DNA, the CDR3 is TGTGCCAGCAGCCCAAAGAGGGGGGGGGGCTACGAGCAGTACTTC. This sequence encodes CASSPKRGGGYEQYF. The V and J genes are TRBV11-2 and TRBJ2-7; possible D gene TRBD2, 7 bases. This CDR3 spans 15 amino acids. V lost 5 bases and J lost 3, with 17 bases in between. Germline CDR1 SGHAT, CDR2 FQNNGV.